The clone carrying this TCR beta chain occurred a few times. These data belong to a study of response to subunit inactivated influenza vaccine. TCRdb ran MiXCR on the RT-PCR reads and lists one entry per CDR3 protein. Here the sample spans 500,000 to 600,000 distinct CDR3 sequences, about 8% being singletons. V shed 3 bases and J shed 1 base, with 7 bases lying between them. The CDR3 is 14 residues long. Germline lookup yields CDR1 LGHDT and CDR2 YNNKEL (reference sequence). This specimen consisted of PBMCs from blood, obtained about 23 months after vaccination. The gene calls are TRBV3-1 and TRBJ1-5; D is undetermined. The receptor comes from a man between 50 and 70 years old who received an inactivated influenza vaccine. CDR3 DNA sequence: TGTGCCAGCAGCCAGGGCGAGAGCAATCAGCCCCAGCATTTT. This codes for CASSQGESNQPQHF.